This TCR beta chain is from a study of tumor and adjacent non-tumor tissue in lung cancer. Study observations and caveats: Normal lung showed higher cumulative top 100 clone frequency than tumor.

The library came from three nested PCR rounds adapted from ARM-PCR protocols. TCRdb itself ran the multiplex PCR reads through MiXCR, one entry per CDR3 protein. The sample consists of more than 85,000 distinct CDR3 sequences, 75% of them appearing once. About this clonotype: Its cognate antigen is unknown.

Germline V gives CDR1 SGHDT, CDR2 YYEEEE. V was clipped by 2 bases and J by 6 bases, with 15 bases between them. The CDR3 has 16 residues. This sample's RNA came from whole unsorted tissue. The TCR was taken from a woman between 55 and 75 years old with non-small cell lung cancer. The rearrangement joins TRBV5-6 to TRBJ2-6, with D perhaps TRBD1 (5 bases). Source material: lung tumor tissue. The CDR3: CASSFLQAPEANVLTF. As DNA, the CDR3 is TGTGCCAGCAGCTTCCTACAGGCCCCTGAGGCCAACGTCCTGACTTTC.